One and the same sample provided the 32 T cell receptor beta chains below, sequenced in a study of identical twins. MiXCR was run by TCRdb on the 5' RACE reads, yielding one entry per CDR3 protein. The sample yields around 240,000 distinct CDR3 sequences, about 10% seen once. What was sequenced was memory T cells sorted from blood. The receptor source for this set is a man between 50 and 59 years old in good health.

This clonotype was seen a few times. This rearrangement joins TRBV2 to TRBJ2-2; 11 nucleotides agree with TRBD1. Germline assignment: CDR1 SNHLY and CDR2 FYNNEI. The CDR3 extends over 13 amino acids. V was clipped by 10 bases and J by 4 bases; unmatched bases: 2. The CDR3 bases are TGTGCCACGGGGACAGGGGGCACCGGGGAGCTGTTTTTT. Its translation is CATGTGGTGELFF.

In this sample, this clonotype turned up a few times. V and J are TRBV21-1 and TRBJ2-7. TRBV21-1 is tagged as a pseudogene. This CDR3 comprises 13 residues. The CDR3: CASSKAQGYEQYF. For the CDR3, the DNA is TGTGCCAGCAGCAAAGCGCAGGGATACGAGCAGTACTTC.

In its sample, this clonotype was seen a few times. The gene calls are TRBV5-1 and TRBJ1-1; 8 bases line up with TRBD1. Germline V CDR1 and CDR2: SGHRS, YFSETQ. V dropped 4 bases and J dropped 4; count of bases not matched to a gene: 9. The CDR3 is made up of 15 amino acids. The CDR3 loop is CASSMGRGLSTEAFF. The CDR3 DNA sequence: TGCGCCAGCAGCATGGGCAGGGGGCTCAGCACTGAAGCTTTCTTT.

This clonotype was seen repeatedly, ten times or more. The rearrangement links TRBV11-2 to TRBJ2-1, with a tentative D call TRBD2 (7 bases). V dropped 4 bases and J dropped 4 bases, with 17 bases sitting between them. This CDR3 has 16 residues. Germline V lookup: CDR1 SGHAT, CDR2 FQNNGV. CDR3 sequence reads: CASSSIRRGAYNEQFF. CDR3 DNA: TGTGCCAGCAGCTCGATTCGTCGGGGGGCTTACAATGAGCAGTTCTTC.

This clonotype turned up a few times. The chain employs TRBV20-1 and TRBJ2-7, with 9 bases aligning to TRBD1. Germline V gene sequence: CDR1 DFQATT, CDR2 SNEGSKA (reference sequence). V dropped 0 bases and J dropped 4; count of bases not matched to a gene: 13. This CDR3 has 17 residues. The CDR3 nucleotides are TGCAGTGCTAGAGATCTGGGACAGGGAGGTTTGGGATACGAGCAGTACTTC. Amino acids: CSARDLGQGGLGYEQYF.

This clonotype turned up a few times. The chain couples TRBV4-3 to TRBJ2-3; 7 bases agree with TRBD2. This CDR3 spans 18 amino acids. Germline assignment: CDR1 LGHNA and CDR2 YSLEER. After removal of 2 bases from V and 2 bases from J, the junction contained 13 bases not matched to a gene. This chain's CDR3 is CASSQSFPGRGDTDTQYF. CDR3 nucleotides: TGCGCCAGCAGCCAATCATTTCCGGGACGGGGGGACACAGATACGCAGTATTTT.

At least ten counts were recorded for this clonotype. V and J are TRBV7-2 and TRBJ2-1; TRBD2 might be the D (5 bases). The germline CDR1 and CDR2 sequences are SGHTA and FQGNSA. The CDR3 length is 13 residues. V was trimmed by 5 bases and J by 9 bases, leaving 14 bases between them. CDR3 nucleotides: TGTGCCAGCAGCCCTAATACTAGAACTGAGCAGTTCTTC. Encoded protein: CASSPNTRTEQFF.

This clonotype was counted a few times. J is TRBJ1-2 and V is TRBV27; the D is unclear. V lost 0 bases, J lost 0 bases, and 14 bases lay in between. The CDR3 covers 17 residues. Germline V gives CDR1 MNHEY, CDR2 SMNVEV (reference sequence). The CDR3: CASSLSGVGEANYGYTF. For the CDR3, the DNA is TGTGCCAGCAGTTTATCCGGGGTGGGAGAGGCTAACTATGGCTACACCTTC.

The gene calls are TRBV10-1 and TRBJ1-6; TRBD1 might be the D (6 bases). Trimming shortened V by 4 bases and J by 10 bases, and 14 bases separated the two germline ends. This CDR3 contains 14 residues. The germline V gene has CDR1 WNHNN and CDR2 SYGVQD (reference sequence). CDR3 protein: CASSANRVGSPLHF. CDR3 sequence (DNA): TGCGCCAGCAGTGCGAACAGGGTGGGATCACCCCTCCACTTT.

This chain connects TRBV19 to TRBJ1-1, with D uncertain. The length of the CDR3 is 13 residues. Trimming removed 3 bases at V and 0 bases at J, with 5 bases between. The germline V gene encodes CDR1 LNHDA and CDR2 SQIVND (reference sequence). DNA of the CDR3: TGTGCCAGTAGTATCGGGGTGAACACTGAAGCTTTCTTT. Its translation is CASSIGVNTEAFF.

This clonotype was counted ten times or more. CDR3 DNA sequence: TGTGCCTGGTCGGCGGGAGTAGGTTACGAGCAGTACTTC. Protein: CAWSAGVGYEQYF. V and J are TRBV30 and TRBJ2-7; the match to TRBD2 covers 7 bases. There are 13 residues in the CDR3. Germline lookup yields CDR1 GTSNPN and CDR2 SVGIG (reference sequence). The J segment lost 4 bases and the V segment lost 5 bases, leaving 8 bases of the junction unmatched.

This clonotype showed up many times. V usage is TRBV4-1 and J usage is TRBJ1-2, with a weak D call TRBD1 (5 bases). CDR3 length: 16 amino acids. V shed 3 bases and J shed 2 bases, with 16 bases lying between them. Per germline, CDR1 MGHRA and CDR2 YSYEKL. In nucleotides, the CDR3 is TGCGCCAGCAGCCATCTTGGGACGGAAAGGAACTATGGCTACACCTTC. Encoded protein: CASSHLGTERNYGYTF.

This clonotype appeared many times. V and J are TRBV6-6 and TRBJ1-3; D remains unclear. Germline values: CDR1 MNHNY, CDR2 SVGAGI (reference sequence). Trimming cost V 4 bases and J 8 bases, with 9 bases left between them. The CDR3 has 12 residues. CDR3 nucleotides: TGTGCCAGCAGTTCCGCAGCGGACACCATATATTTT. Amino acids: CASSSAADTIYF.

This clonotype was observed at least ten times. The genes are TRBV11-2 and TRBJ2-3; D may match TRBD1 or TRBD2 (5 bases each). Trimming removed 5 bases at V and 2 bases at J, with 26 bases between. This CDR3 region has 19 residues. Germline assignment: CDR1 SGHAT and CDR2 FQNNGV. CDR3 loop: CASSAGTAPGTLFTDTQYF. In nucleotides, the CDR3 is TGTGCCAGCAGCGCCGGGACGGCCCCCGGGACCTTATTCACAGATACGCAGTATTTT.

This clonotype came up a few times. The chain recombines TRBV12-3 or TRBV12-4 with TRBJ1-2, with 8 bases identical to TRBD1. The V segment lost 5 bases and the J segment 6 bases; nucleotides outside the gene matches: 11. The CDR3 has 15 amino acids. The chain's CDR3 is CASSLSGGSRDGYTF. The CDR3 DNA is TGTGCCAGCAGTCTTTCAGGGGGCTCAAGGGATGGCTACACCTTC.

The chain is built from TRBV4-3 and TRBJ1-2; TRBD1 matches 10 bases. V lost 1 base, J lost 7 bases, and 12 bases stayed unmatched. The CDR3 contains 17 residues. Germline V lookup: CDR1 LGHNA, CDR2 YSLEER. The CDR3 spells CASSQGTPGQGYGGYTF. The CDR3 coding sequence is TGCGCCAGCAGCCAAGGGACCCCGGGACAGGGGTATGGTGGCTACACCTTC.

In this sample, this clonotype turned up many times. V and J are TRBV29-1 and TRBJ2-1, with D perhaps TRBD1 or TRBD2 (6 bases each). Germline CDR1 reads SQVTM; CDR2 reads ANQGSEA. The CDR3 consists of 16 residues. Trimming stripped 3 bases from V and 3 bases from J, with 18 bases between. CDR3 DNA: TGCAGCGTTGAGGAAATCGGAGGGGGTTTCTACAATGAGCAGTTCTTC. Its translation: CSVEEIGGGFYNEQFF.

This clonotype has a count of ten or more. CDR3 region: CSARPGPPNQPQHF. The CDR3, as DNA: TGCAGTGCTAGACCAGGCCCTCCTAATCAGCCCCAGCATTTT. The chain carries TRBV20-1 and TRBJ1-5, with D uncertain. The V and J ends lost 2 bases and 4 bases respectively, with 12 bases between them. Looked up from germline, CDR1 is DFQATT and CDR2 is SNEGSKA (reference sequence). The CDR3 consists of 14 residues.

This clonotype was observed at least ten times. The chain combines TRBV4-2 with TRBJ1-2; 7 nucleotides agree with TRBD1. V shed 0 bases and J 1 base; nucleotides not matched to a gene: 2. Germline loops: CDR1 LGHNA, CDR2 YNFKEQ. This CDR3 is built from 15 residues. The CDR3 DNA follows: TGTGCCAGCAGCCAAGAAGGGACAGATAACTATGGCTACACCTTC. This gives the protein CASSQEGTDNYGYTF.

The V and J genes are TRBV12-3 or TRBV12-4 and TRBJ2-7; 12 nucleotides align to TRBD2. Unmatched junction bases numbered 3, after V lost 3 bases and J lost 0 bases. The CDR3 consists of 16 residues. The CDR3 DNA is TGTGCCAGCAGTTTCACTAGCGGGAGGTACTCCTACGAGCAGTACTTC. It specifies CASSFTSGRYSYEQYF.

This clonotype was counted between two and nine times. V usage is TRBV12-3 or TRBV12-4 and J usage is TRBJ2-5; 8 bases line up with TRBD2. The CDR3 covers 16 residues. V trimming: 6 bases; J trimming: 0 bases; junction bases outside the gene matches: 9. The CDR3 DNA is TGTGCCAGCAGCCCAACTAGCGGATTGTACCAAGAGACCCAGTACTTC. Translation gives CASSPTSGLYQETQYF.

This clonotype occurred many times. V is TRBV29-1 and J is TRBJ2-2; no clear D. In germline, CDR1 is SQVTM, CDR2 ANQGSEA. The CDR3 is 13 residues long. V was shortened by 7 bases and J by 4 bases, with 13 bases between the two germline ends. CDR3 sequence (DNA): TGCAGCGCTACGACTGGTTCCACCGGGGAGCTGTTTTTT. Protein: CSATTGSTGELFF.

This clonotype was seen a handful of times. The J gene is TRBJ2-2, the V gene TRBV7-2, with D perhaps assigned TRBD1 or TRBD2 (6 bases each). The ends were cut back, 8 bases at V and 7 bases at J, with 20 bases in the middle. The germline CDR1 and CDR2 sequences are SGHTA and FQGNSA. The CDR3 consists of 15 residues. The chain's CDR3 is CASLKTGPGGGELFF. For the CDR3, the DNA is TGTGCCAGCTTAAAAACAGGGCCCGGGGGCGGGGAGCTGTTTTTT.

V and J are TRBV7-2 and TRBJ2-7, with 12 bases aligning to TRBD2. This CDR3 contains 17 residues. CDR1 and CDR2 from the germline V gene are SGHTA and FQGNSA. With 5 bases clipped from V and 4 bases from J, the junction kept 12 bases outside the gene matches. For the CDR3, the DNA is TGTGCCAGCAGCGTGACTAGCGGGAGTACAAATGGATACGAGCAGTACTTC. Amino acids: CASSVTSGSTNGYEQYF. Full variable domain (remainder filled in from reference TRBV7-2 and TRBJ2-7): GAGVSQSPSNKVTEKGKDVELRCDPISGHTALYWYRQSLGQGLEFLIYFQGNSAPDKSGLPSDRFSAERTGGSVSTLTIQRTQQEDSAVYLCASSVTSGSTNGYEQYFGPGTRLTVT.

This clonotype came up many times. The rearrangement uses TRBV19 and TRBJ2-2; 9 nucleotides line up with TRBD1. The germline CDR1 and CDR2 sequences are LNHDA and SQIVND (reference sequence). CDR3 length: 15 amino acids. Trimming took 6 bases from V and 5 from J; bases not matched to a gene: 7. CDR3 region: CASRAGTGRTGELFF. In DNA, the CDR3 is TGTGCCAGTAGGGCCGGGACAGGGCGAACCGGGGAGCTGTTTTTT.

In this sample, this clonotype turned up a few times. The rearrangement links TRBV29-1 to TRBJ2-2; 9 bases agree with TRBD2. The CDR3 sequence is 11 residues long. The germline CDR1 and CDR2 sequences are SQVTM and ANQGSEA. The CDR3 sequence is CGGGATGELFF. The CDR3 DNA reads TGCGGCGGGGGGGCCACCGGGGAGCTGTTTTTT.

The chain carries TRBV2 and TRBJ2-1, with unresolved D. V shed 5 bases and J shed 9 bases, with 11 bases lying between them. From germline, CDR1 is SNHLY and CDR2 FYNNEI. The CDR3 has 12 residues. The CDR3 nucleotides are TGTGCCAGCAGTCCTAGAGTCGGTGAGCAGTTCTTC. Translation: CASSPRVGEQFF.

This clonotype occurred many times. V gene TRBV7-2 combines with J gene TRBJ2-7; 12 bases agree with TRBD2. The CDR3 has 15 amino acids. Per germline, CDR1 SGHTA and CDR2 FQGNSA. Germline trimming cut 5 bases from V and 4 bases from J; bases unmatched to any gene: 6. This CDR3 reads CASSPGLAGFYEQYF. In DNA form, the CDR3 reads TGTGCCAGCAGCCCGGGACTAGCGGGCTTTTACGAGCAGTACTTC. The full variable domain, its missing parts supplied by reference TRBV7-2 and TRBJ2-7, is GAGVSQSPSNKVTEKGKDVELRCDPISGHTALYWYRQSLGQGLEFLIYFQGNSAPDKSGLPSDRFSAERTGGSVSTLTIQRTQQEDSAVYLCASSPGLAGFYEQYFGPGTRLTVT.

The sample holds many counts of this clonotype. The chain links TRBV6-5 to TRBJ2-3; D might be TRBD1 (5 bases). The CDR3 has 15 residues. CDR1 MNHEY and CDR2 SVGAGI come from the germline V gene. V was cut by 0 bases and J by 0 bases, with 7 bases left in between. In DNA, the CDR3 is TGTGCCAGCAGTTACTCGGGGCGTAGCACAGATACGCAGTATTTT. Translation: CASSYSGRSTDTQYF.

This chain joins TRBV20-1 and TRBJ2-7; the match to TRBD1 covers 7 bases. Germline V gene lookup returns CDR1 DFQATT and CDR2 SNEGSKA (reference sequence). J gave up 5 bases and V 3 bases, and 7 bases lay outside the gene matches. This CDR3 region has 13 residues. The CDR3 protein is CSASGYRGHEQYF. The CDR3 coding sequence is TGCAGTGCTAGTGGATACAGGGGTCACGAGCAGTACTTC.

The chain recombines TRBV11-2 with TRBJ2-7, with D possibly TRBD2 on 6 matching bases. V was clipped by 5 bases and J by 2 bases, with 16 bases between them. The CDR3 totals 15 residues. The germline V gene has CDR1 SGHAT and CDR2 FQNNGV. CDR3: CASSRIGGTTYEQYF. In DNA form, the CDR3 reads TGTGCCAGCAGCCGCATCGGCGGGACCACCTACGAGCAGTACTTC. The entire variable domain, with the rest obtained from reference TRBV11-2 and TRBJ2-7, is as follows: EAGVAQSPRYKIIEKRQSVAFWCNPISGHATLYWYQQILGQGPKLLIQFQNNGVVDDSQLPKDRFSAERLKGVDSTLKIQPAKLEDSAVYLCASSRIGGTTYEQYFGPGTRLTVT.

This clonotype showed up many times. The V call is TRBV15, the J call TRBJ2-1; 12 nucleotides match TRBD2. The CDR3 runs to 15 residues. The V and J ends lost 6 bases and 4 bases, in that order; junction bases with no gene match: 4. In germline, CDR1 is LNHNV, CDR2 YYDKDF (reference sequence). The DNA for the CDR3 is TGTGCCACCAGAGGACTAGCGGGGAGATACAATGAGCAGTTCTTC. It is translated as CATRGLAGRYNEQFF. The whole variable domain, filled in from reference TRBV15 and TRBJ2-1, reads DAMVIQNPRYQVTQFGKPVTLSCSQTLNHNVMYWYQQKSSQAPKLLFHYYDKDFNNEADTPDNFQSRRPNTSFCFLDIRSPGLGDTAMYLCATRGLAGRYNEQFFGPGTRLTVL.